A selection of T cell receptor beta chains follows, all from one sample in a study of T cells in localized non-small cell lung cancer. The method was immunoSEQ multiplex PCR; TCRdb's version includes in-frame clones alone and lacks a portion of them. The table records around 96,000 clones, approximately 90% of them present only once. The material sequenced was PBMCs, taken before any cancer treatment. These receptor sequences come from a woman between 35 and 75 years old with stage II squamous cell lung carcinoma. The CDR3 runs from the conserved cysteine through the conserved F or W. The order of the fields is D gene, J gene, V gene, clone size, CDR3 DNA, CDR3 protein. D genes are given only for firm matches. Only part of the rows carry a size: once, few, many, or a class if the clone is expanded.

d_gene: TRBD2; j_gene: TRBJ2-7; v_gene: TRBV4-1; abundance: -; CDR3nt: TGCGCCAGCAGCCAATCGGGACTAGCGGGGGTTAAACCCTACGAGCAGTACTTC; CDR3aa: CASSQSGLAGVKPYEQYF
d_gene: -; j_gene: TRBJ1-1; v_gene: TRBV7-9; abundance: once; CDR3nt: TGTGCCAGCAGCTTAGTACGAGGGACGCACACTGAAGCTTTCTTT; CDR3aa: CASSLVRGTHTEAFF
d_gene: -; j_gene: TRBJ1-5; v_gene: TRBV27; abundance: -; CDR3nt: TGTGCCAGCAGTTCCTCGCCCTTCTATAGCAATCAGCCCCAGCATTTT; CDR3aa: CASSSSPFYSNQPQHF
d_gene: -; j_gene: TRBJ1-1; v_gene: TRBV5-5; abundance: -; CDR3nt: TGTGCCAGCAAAGGCCGGGCCTCAGGCACTGAAGCTTTCTTT; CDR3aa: CASKGRASGTEAFF
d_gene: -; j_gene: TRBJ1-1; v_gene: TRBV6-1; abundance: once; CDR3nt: TGTGCCAGCAGTGAAGTAGAACAAGCTTTCTTT; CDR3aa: CASSEVEQAFF
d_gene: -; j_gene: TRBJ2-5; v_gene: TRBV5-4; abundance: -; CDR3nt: TGTGCCAGCAGCCTGGACAGTCGTGGACGAGAGACCCAGTACTTC; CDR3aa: CASSLDSRGRETQYF
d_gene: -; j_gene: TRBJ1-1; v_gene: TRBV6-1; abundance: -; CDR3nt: TGTGCCAGCAGTGAAGGGGGTTGGGCTTTCTTT; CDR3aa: CASSEGGWAFF
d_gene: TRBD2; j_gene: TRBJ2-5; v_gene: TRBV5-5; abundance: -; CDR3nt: TGTGCCAGCAGCTTGGCGGGAGGGCCCTGGGAGACCCAGTACTTC; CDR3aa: CASSLAGGPWETQYF
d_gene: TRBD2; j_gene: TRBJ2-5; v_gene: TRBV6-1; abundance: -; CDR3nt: TGTGCCAGCAGTAGCGGGAGGGCCCGGGTAGAGACCCAGTACTTC; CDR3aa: CASSSGRARVETQYF
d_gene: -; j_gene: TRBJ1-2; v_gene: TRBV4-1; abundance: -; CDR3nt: TGCGCCAGCAGCCAAGTTACACCCGGGATCGATGGCTACACCTTC; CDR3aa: CASSQVTPGIDGYTF
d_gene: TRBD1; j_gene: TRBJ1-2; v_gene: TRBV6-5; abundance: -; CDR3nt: TGTGCCAGCAGTTACTCGGGACAGGGGGCTGGCTATGGCTACACCTTC; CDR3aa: CASSYSGQGAGYGYTF
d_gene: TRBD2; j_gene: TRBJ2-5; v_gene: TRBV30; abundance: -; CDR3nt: TGTGCCTGGACCGCGGGGGGGGAGACCCAGTACTTC; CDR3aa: CAWTAGGETQYF
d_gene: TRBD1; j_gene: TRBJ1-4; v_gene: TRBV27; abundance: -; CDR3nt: TGTGCCAGCAGCAGTGACCCAGGGGGCGTAACTAATGAAAAACTGTTTTTT; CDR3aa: CASSSDPGGVTNEKLFF
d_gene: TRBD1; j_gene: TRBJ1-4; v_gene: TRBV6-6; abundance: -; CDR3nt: TGTGCCAGCTCGGACAGGCTTAATGAAAAACTGTTTTTT; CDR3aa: CASSDRLNEKLFF
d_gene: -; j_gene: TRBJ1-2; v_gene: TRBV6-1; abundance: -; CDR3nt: TGTGCCAGCAGTGACGGCAGGGGACTCCATGGCTACACCTTC; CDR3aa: CASSDGRGLHGYTF
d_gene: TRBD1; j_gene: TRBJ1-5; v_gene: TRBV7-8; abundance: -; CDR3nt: TGTGCCAGCAGCTTAGGCTACAGGGGAGAGAGCAATCAGCCCCAGCATTTT; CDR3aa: CASSLGYRGESNQPQHF
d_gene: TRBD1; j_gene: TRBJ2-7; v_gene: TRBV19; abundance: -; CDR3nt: TGTGCCAGTAGTTCCAGACAGGGGATCTCCTACGAGCAGTACTTC; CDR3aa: CASSSRQGISYEQYF
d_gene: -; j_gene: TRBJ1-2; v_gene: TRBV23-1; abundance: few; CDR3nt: TGCGCCAGCAGTCAATACCCCGACAGACCTAACTATGGCTACACCTTC; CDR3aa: CASSQYPDRPNYGYTF
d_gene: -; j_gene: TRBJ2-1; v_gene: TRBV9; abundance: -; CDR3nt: TGTGCCAGCAGCGCGGACTCGATATACAATGAGCAGTTCTTC; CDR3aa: CASSADSIYNEQFF
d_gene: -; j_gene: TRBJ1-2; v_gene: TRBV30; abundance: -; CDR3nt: TGTGCCTGGATGGGTGGCAGCGGGTCGGGCTACACCTTC; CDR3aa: CAWMGGSGSGYTF
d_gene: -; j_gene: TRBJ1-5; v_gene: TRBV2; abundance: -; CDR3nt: TGTGCCAGCAGGGTGGGACGGGTCAATCAGCCCCAGCATTTT; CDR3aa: CASRVGRVNQPQHF
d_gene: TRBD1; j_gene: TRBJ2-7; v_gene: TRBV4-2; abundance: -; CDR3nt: TGTGCCAGCAGCCAAGATTCAGGGGGCGAGCAGTACTTC; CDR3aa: CASSQDSGGEQYF
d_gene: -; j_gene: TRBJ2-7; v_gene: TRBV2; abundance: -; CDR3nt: TGTGCCAGCAGTGACCTTTATTACGAGCAGTACTTC; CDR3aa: CASSDLYYEQYF
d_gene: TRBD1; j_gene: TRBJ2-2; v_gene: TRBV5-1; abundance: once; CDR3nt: TGCGCCAGCAGCTTCACAGGGGACGGGGAGCTGTTTTTT; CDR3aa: CASSFTGDGELFF
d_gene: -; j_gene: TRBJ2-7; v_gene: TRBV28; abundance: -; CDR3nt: TGTGCCAGCGCACAAAGACCCTATTCCTACGAGCAGTACTTC; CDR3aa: CASAQRPYSYEQYF
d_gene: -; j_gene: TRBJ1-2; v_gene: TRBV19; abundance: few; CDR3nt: TGTGCCAGTAGTACCCCGACGGGCTCCGCCTATGGCTACACCTTC; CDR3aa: CASSTPTGSAYGYTF
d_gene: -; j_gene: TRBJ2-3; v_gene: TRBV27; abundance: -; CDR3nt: TGTGCCAGCAGTCCCACAGGGGGACTAGGGAGGCATACGCAGTATTTT; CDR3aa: CASSPTGGLGRHTQYF
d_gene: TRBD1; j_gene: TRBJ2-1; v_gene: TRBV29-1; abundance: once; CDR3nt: TGCAGCGTTGGATTCGCAGGGGGCGCAACCAATGAGCAGTTCTTC; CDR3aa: CSVGFAGGATNEQFF
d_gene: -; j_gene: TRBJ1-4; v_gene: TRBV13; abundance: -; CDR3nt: TGTGCCAGCAGCTCCACTCCGACCGACGCTAATGAAAAACTGTTTTTT; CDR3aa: CASSSTPTDANEKLFF
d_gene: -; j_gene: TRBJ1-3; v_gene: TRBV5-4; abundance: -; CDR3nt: TGTGCCAGCAGCTTGGGGGAAAGGAGGGGAAACACCATATATTTT; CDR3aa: CASSLGERRGNTIYF
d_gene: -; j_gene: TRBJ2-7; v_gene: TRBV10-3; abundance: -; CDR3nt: TGTGCCATCAGTGGCCAGGTTTTCTCCTACGAGCAGTACTTC; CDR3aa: CAISGQVFSYEQYF
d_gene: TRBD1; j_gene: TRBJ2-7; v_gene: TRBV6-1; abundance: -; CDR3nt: TGTGCCTCCGGCAGGACAGGGGTATCCTACGAGCAGTACTTC; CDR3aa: CASGRTGVSYEQYF
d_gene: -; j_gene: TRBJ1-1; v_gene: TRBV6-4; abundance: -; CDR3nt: TGTGCCAGCAGGGGGGGCGGGTACACTGAAGCTTTCTTT; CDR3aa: CASRGGGYTEAFF